These 5 T cell receptor beta chains originate from one sample sequenced in a study of cytomegalovirus exposure and HLA in healthy donors. PCR used 60 Vbeta primers and 13 Jbeta primers. The repertoire was sequenced with immunoSEQ multiplex PCR; TCRdb's copy has only in-frame clones and lacks some. The sample has 210,000 or so clones, nearly 80% seen once; the top ten hold around 1.8%. Material for sequencing was PBMCs. Every receptor here comes from a man between 18 and 35 years old in good health and CMV-seronegative.

This chain links TRBV15 with TRBJ2-7, with a weak D call TRBD2 (6 bases). Germline CDR1 is LNHNV and CDR2 is YYDKDF (reference sequence). The ends were cut back, 3 bases at V and 2 bases at J, with 8 bases in the middle. The length of the CDR3 is 13 residues. CDR3 region: CATSRGEAYEQYF. The CDR3 DNA follows: TGTGCCACCAGCAGGGGGGAGGCCTACGAGCAGTACTTC.

The chain links TRBV28 to TRBJ1-5, with 7 bases aligning to TRBD1. Germline V gives CDR1 MDHEN, CDR2 SYDVKM. The trim removed 5 bases at V and 3 bases at J, leaving 4 bases unmatched. The CDR3 extends over 14 amino acids. In DNA form, the CDR3 reads TGTGCCAGCAGTACGACAGGGCACAATCAGCCCCAGCATTTT. Amino acid sequence: CASSTTGHNQPQHF.

This clone was detected only once. Distinct nucleotide sequences in the sample also encode this CDR3. The chain links TRBV5-1 to TRBJ2-7; 7 nucleotides match TRBD1. CDR1 and CDR2 from the germline V gene are SGHRS and YFSETQ. This CDR3 region has 15 residues. V lost 0 bases, J lost 0 bases, and 3 bases stayed unmatched. The CDR3 region is CASSLGQGASYEQYF. The DNA for the CDR3 is TGCGCCAGCAGCTTGGGACAGGGAGCCTCCTACGAGCAGTACTTC.

On this clone: This sample also contains other DNA sequences that code for the same CDR3. This chain uses TRBV28 with TRBJ2-7; unclear D gene. Germline lookup yields CDR1 MDHEN and CDR2 SYDVKM. The V gene lost 4 bases and the J gene lost 3 bases, with 7 bases spanning the gap. This CDR3 region has 12 residues. The CDR3 sequence: CASSSPLYEQYF. CDR3 DNA sequence: TGTGCCAGCAGTTCTCCCCTCTACGAGCAGTACTTC.

The chain combines TRBV27 with TRBJ2-3, with 13 positions matching TRBD2. V shed 5 bases, J shed 1 base, and the junction held 9 bases outside the gene matches. The CDR3 runs 18 residues. Germline V gene sequence: CDR1 MNHEY, CDR2 SMNVEV (reference sequence). CDR3: CASSPTSGRARGTDTQYF. In nucleotides, the CDR3 is TGTGCCAGCAGTCCAACTAGCGGGAGGGCCAGGGGCACAGATACGCAGTATTTT.